This entry describes one TCR beta chain. Germline CDR1 and CDR2: DFQATT and SNEGSKA (reference sequence). The CDR3 totals 13 residues. After removal of 6 bases from V and 6 bases from J, the junction contained 4 bases not matched to a gene. The source of the sample is a study of CD8 T cells in Susac syndrome. With random hexamers, reverse transcription was performed on about 0.5 to 1 ug of RNA. Via MiXCR, TCRdb re-called the immunoSEQ multiplex PCR reads, giving one row per CDR3 protein. The sample carries 330,000 or so distinct CDR3 sequences, 89% recorded once. The sequencing sample was made of CD8+ T cells from PBMCs. This chain joins TRBV20-1 and TRBJ2-3; 12 nucleotides match TRBD2. The clonotype comes from a human donor with multiple sclerosis. The CDR3 coding sequence is TGCAGTGCCACTAGCGGGAGGATCGATACGCAGTATTTT. It translates to CSATSGRIDTQYF.